The 10 T cell receptor beta chains given below trace back to one sample, sequenced in a study of PD-1 blockade in classical Hodgkin lymphoma. Every patient had relapsed following autologous stem cell transplantation, and cohorts differed in brentuximab vedotin exposure. The method was immunoSEQ multiplex PCR; TCRdb's version includes in-frame clones alone and lacks a portion of them. The sample consists of 30,000 to 35,000 clones, around four fifths of them appearing once. The source material was peripheral blood mononuclear cells (PBMCs), sampled at baseline. These receptors all come from a human donor with classical Hodgkin lymphoma.

This chain uses TRBV2 with TRBJ1-5, with 10 bases lining up with TRBD1. The V and J ends lost 4 bases and 7 bases, in that order; junction bases with no gene match: 10. Germline V CDR1 and CDR2: SNHLY, FYNNEI. The CDR3 has 16 residues. CDR3 residues: CASSGDPGQGYQPQHF. The CDR3 DNA sequence: TGTGCCAGCAGTGGAGACCCGGGACAGGGGTACCAGCCCCAGCATTTT.

The rearrangement links TRBV7-9 to TRBJ1-3, with unresolved D. Germline V gene data show CDR1 as SEHNR and CDR2 as FQNEAQ (reference sequence). This CDR3 region has 13 residues. Trimming took off 5 bases at V and 6 bases at J, with 11 bases between the two ends. This CDR3 reads CASSLQESNTIYF. The CDR3, as DNA: TGTGCCAGCAGCCTCCAGGAGTCAAACACCATATATTTT. The full variable domain, with the rest looked up from reference TRBV7-9 and TRBJ1-3, is DTGVSQNPRHKITKRGQNVTFRCDPISEHNRLYWYRQTLGQGPEFLTYFQNEAQLEKSRLLSDRFSAERPKGSFSTLEIQRTEQGDSAMYLCASSLQESNTIYFGEGSWLTVV.

Concerning this clone: Germline is not matched at one junction end, which may reflect a read error. The V gene is TRBV7-7, the J gene TRBJ2-5, with D perhaps matching TRBD1 (6 bases). Germline V gene lookup returns CDR1 SSHAT and CDR2 FNYEAQ (reference sequence). The CDR3 length is 15 residues. CDR3 coding DNA: TGTGCTAGCAGCCAAACAGGGATAGGGCAAGAGACCCAGTACTTC. As protein: CASSQTGIGQETQYF.

Concerning this clone itself: This CDR3 is also generated by other DNA sequences in the sample. The rearrangement joins TRBV7-3 to TRBJ2-3; 7 bases match TRBD2. The CDR3 consists of 18 residues. The germline gives CDR1 SGHTA, CDR2 FQGTGA. The V gene end was trimmed by 1 base and the J gene end by 1 base; junction bases not matched to a gene: 11. The CDR3 DNA is TGTGCCAGCAGCTTAAACCCCGCACCCAGCGGGGGCACAGATACGCAGTATTTT. Translation: CASSLNPAPSGGTDTQYF.

V gene TRBV6-5 combines with J gene TRBJ1-1, with no clear D. Germline CDR1 and CDR2: MNHEY and SVGAGI. The CDR3 covers 12 residues. The V and J ends lost 8 bases and 1 base respectively, with 8 bases between them. As DNA, the CDR3 is TGTGCCAGCCAAAGGGCGAACACTGAAGCTTTCTTT. Its protein product is CASQRANTEAFF.

CDR3 loop: CASSAGQATGELFF. CDR3 bases: TGTGCCAGCTCCGCAGGACAGGCCACCGGGGAGCTGTTTTTT. The V and J genes are TRBV18 and TRBJ2-2; TRBD1 agrees at 7 bases. The ends lost 6 bases at V and 4 bases at J; junction bases unmatched: 5. The CDR3 covers 14 residues. Germline loops: CDR1 KGHSH, CDR2 LQKENI.

This clone was seen more than once but under ten times. The rearrangement joins TRBV18 to TRBJ1-5, with D unresolved. V was cut by 3 bases and J by 3 bases, with 6 bases left in between. The CDR3 sequence is 13 residues long. Germline V gene data show CDR1 as KGHSH and CDR2 as LQKENI. Here the CDR3 DNA reads TGTGCCAGCTCACCCGGCGACAATCAGCCCCAGCATTTT. This codes for CASSPGDNQPQHF.

The V call is TRBV10-3, the J call TRBJ2-7; the D gene is possibly TRBD2 (6 bases). This CDR3 is built from 15 residues. The ends were cut back, 4 bases at V and 0 bases at J, with 13 bases in the middle. The germline gives CDR1 ENHRY, CDR2 SYGVKD. For the CDR3, the DNA is TGTGCCATCAGTGTACTAGCCCCAGACTCCTACGAGCAGTACTTC. Its protein is CAISVLAPDSYEQYF.

V is TRBV19 and J is TRBJ1-2, with TRBD1 as a possible D gene (5 bases). The length of the CDR3 is 12 residues. The V gene's germline CDR1 is LNHDA and CDR2 SQIVND (reference sequence). Trimming stripped 7 bases from V and 7 bases from J, with 13 bases between. This CDR3 is CASTSRASGYTF. CDR3 in DNA: TGTGCCAGTACCTCCAGGGCATCTGGCTACACCTTC.

CDR3 sequence: CARRRQESTGELFF. The CDR3 coding sequence is TGTGCCCGAAGGAGGCAGGAATCCACCGGGGAGCTGTTTTTT. The chain uses TRBV30 and TRBJ2-2; tentative D call: TRBD2 (5 bases). There are 14 residues in the CDR3. V lost 8 bases to trimming and J lost 4 bases, with 17 bases between them. Per the germline V gene, CDR1 is GTSNPN and CDR2 is SVGIG (reference sequence).